The next 11 T cell receptor beta chains were all read from a single sample in a study of T cells after yellow fever vaccination. One entry per CDR3 protein results from TCRdb running MiXCR on the 5' RACE reads. The table has more than 450,000 distinct CDR3 sequences, less than 25% seen once. The sequencing here drew on PBMCs, taken roughly 20 days after the first yellow fever vaccination. These receptors were taken from a man in his late teens or twenties who received the YFV17D yellow fever vaccine.

The chain is built from TRBV20-1 and TRBJ1-1, with D perhaps matching TRBD1 (6 bases). Germline assignment: CDR1 DFQATT and CDR2 SNEGSKA (reference sequence). V was cut by 0 bases and J by 0 bases, with 20 bases left in between. The CDR3 extends over 18 amino acids. This chain's CDR3 is CSARDLLPEGVLNTEAFF. The CDR3, as DNA: TGCAGTGCTAGAGATCTCCTTCCCGAGGGGGTCTTGAACACTGAAGCTTTCTTT.

The chain links TRBV6-1 to TRBJ1-1; TRBD1 might be the D (5 bases). V lost 7 bases and J 0 bases, leaving 12 bases between the germline ends. The CDR3 has 14 amino acids. Germline values: CDR1 MNHNS, CDR2 SASEGT. The CDR3 bases are TGTGCCAGCATGCCGACAGCCCTGAACACTGAAGCTTTCTTT. Its translation is CASMPTALNTEAFF.

On this clonotype: The junction differs from germline at one of its ends, possibly a read error. This chain connects TRBV10-1 to TRBJ2-3; D tentatively fits TRBD1 or TRBD2 (6 bases each). Per the germline V gene, CDR1 is WNHNN and CDR2 is SYGVQD (reference sequence). The CDR3 is 16 amino acids. As DNA, the CDR3 is TGCGCCAGCAGTGAGTCCCCGGGGGCGCTTTCAGATGCGCAGTATTTT. This codes for CASSESPGALSDAQYF.

This clonotype was seen many times. J is TRBJ1-5 and V is TRBV6-5, with TRBD1 identical over 8 bases. The V gene end was trimmed by 2 bases and the J gene end by 7 bases; junction bases not matched to a gene: 7. This CDR3 has 15 residues. Germline CDR1 reads MNHEY; CDR2 reads SVGAGI. Written as DNA, the CDR3 is TGTGCCAGCAGTTACAGGGGGACAGGTGGGCAGCCCCAGCATTTT. Translation: CASSYRGTGGQPQHF.

CDR3 sequence (DNA): TGTGCCAGCAGCTTGGATAGGGGTGGGGAGCAGTACGTC. This translates into CASSLDRGGEQYV. The gene calls are TRBV5-4 and TRBJ2-7, with D tentatively TRBD1 (5 bases). Germline CDR1 and CDR2: SGHNT and YYREEE (reference sequence). Trimming removed 0 bases from V and 7 bases from J, with 11 bases in between. The CDR3 consists of 13 residues.

The genes are TRBV28 and TRBJ2-1; 7 bases fit TRBD2. Looked up from germline, CDR1 is MDHEN and CDR2 is SYDVKM. The CDR3 spans 14 residues. V was pared by 7 bases and J by 1 base, with 4 bases of the junction left unmatched. CDR3 protein: CASTLGGSYNEQFF. The CDR3 nucleotides are TGTGCCAGCACTTTGGGGGGGTCCTACAATGAGCAGTTCTTC. Full variable domain (outside the CDR3, taken from reference TRBV28 and TRBJ2-1): DVKVTQSSRYLVKRTGEKVFLECVQDMDHENMFWYRQDPGLGLRLIYFSYDVKMKEKGDIPEGYSVSREKKERFSLILESASTNQTSMYLCASTLGGSYNEQFFGPGTRLTVL.

This clonotype was counted between two and nine times. The genes are TRBV15 and TRBJ1-5, with D unclear. The CDR3 spans 13 residues. V shed 1 base and J shed 6 bases, with 7 bases lying between them. CDR1 and CDR2 from the germline V gene are LNHNV and YYDKDF (reference sequence). The CDR3 loop reads CATSRGDLQPQHF. CDR3 DNA: TGTGCCACCAGCAGAGGGGATCTTCAGCCCCAGCATTTT.

This clonotype appeared a few times. J is TRBJ1-1 and V is TRBV4-2; D call uncertain. Trimming removed 4 bases at V and 6 bases at J, with 12 bases between. This CDR3 is 13 amino acids long. Germline CDR1 is LGHNA and CDR2 is YNFKEQ. The CDR3 sequence: CASSLGSKSEAFF. The CDR3 nucleotides read TGTGCCAGCAGCCTAGGGTCTAAGTCTGAAGCTTTCTTT.

The chain is built from TRBV27 and TRBJ2-2, with D possibly being TRBD1 or TRBD2 (6 bases each). CDR3 length equals 16 residues. Trimming pared 4 bases from V and 4 bases from J, leaving 16 bases between. Germline loops: CDR1 MNHEY, CDR2 SMNVEV (reference sequence). The CDR3 here is CASSSSGAPRTGELFF. Written as DNA, the CDR3 is TGTGCCAGCAGTTCATCGGGGGCCCCGCGCACCGGGGAGCTGTTTTTT.

The chain is built from TRBV4-1 and TRBJ2-5; 9 nucleotides align to TRBD1. In germline, CDR1 is MGHRA, CDR2 YSYEKL. V lost 1 base, J lost 5 bases, and 5 bases stayed unmatched. CDR3 length: 15 residues. CDR3 region: CASSQAGTGWETQYF. The DNA of the CDR3 is TGCGCCAGCAGCCAAGCCGGGACAGGGTGGGAGACCCAGTACTTC.

This clonotype has a handful of counts. The chain uses TRBV12-3 or TRBV12-4 and TRBJ1-3, with 10 bases that match TRBD1. The CDR3 sequence is 14 residues long. Losses at the gene ends were 6 bases for V and 4 bases for J; bases not matched to a gene: 3. CDR3 in DNA: TGTGCCAGCAGCGACAGGGGGCTAGGAAACACCATATATTTT. Translated, it gives CASSDRGLGNTIYF.